The clone carrying this T cell receptor beta chain was recorded at least ten times. The antigen is undetermined. These data come from a study of Graves' ophthalmopathy and Graves' hyperthyroidism. Study-level results: Among expanded thyroid clonotypes above 0.001 frequency, most also occurred in blood.

Orbital computed tomography, together with clinical symptoms, serum thyroxine, TRAb and thyroid ultrasound, was used for diagnosis. The V gene's germline CDR1 is SGHAT and CDR2 FQNNGV. The germline V and J ends were trimmed by 4 bases and 0 bases, with 3 bases remaining between them. CDR3 size: 12 residues. Amplification of the TCR beta CDR3 regions used RNA transcripts (as template). The workflow started with a first-round RT-PCR run with HTBI primers and then moved on to a second-round multiplex PCR. MiXCR, run by TCRdb on the multiplex PCR reads, gives a single entry per CDR3 protein. The sample carries roughly 610,000 distinct CDR3 sequences, about 20% recorded once.

This TCR was sampled from a woman in her late teens or twenties with stable Graves' hyperthyroidism. Some clones in this sample may be carry-over from other donors' samples. Sequences were obtained from peripheral blood. The genes are TRBV11-2 and TRBJ2-5, with D unclear. CDR3 in amino acids: CASSYNQETQYF. The CDR3 nucleotides read TGTGCCAGCAGCTACAACCAAGAGACCCAGTACTTC.